The clone carrying this TCR beta chain has a single count. Its antigen is currently unknown. The donors belonged to the roughly 130-subject validation cohort, separate from the roughly 700-subject first cohort. Profiling relied on immunoSEQ multiplex PCR, and the TCRdb table lists in-frame clones only, not all of them. The data hold about 220,000 clones, with roughly 89% observed a single time. These data originate in a study of cytomegalovirus exposure and HLA in healthy donors. This CDR3 is 15 amino acids long. Germline V CDR1 and CDR2: KGHSH, LQKENI. V lost 2 bases, J lost 1 base, and 11 bases lay in between. Study-wide findings and caveats: The authors listed 150 to 200 TCR beta chains as cytomegalovirus-associated. Reports showed the classifier diagnosing cytomegalovirus status with high specificity and sensitivity.

The chain recombines TRBV18 with TRBJ1-1; D is unresolved. This sequence originates from a man between 18 and 29 years old in good health and CMV-seronegative. Sequencing used PBMCs. The CDR3, as DNA: TGTGCCAGCTCACCAAGTCCCCACAGGAACACTGAAGCTTTCTTT. Translating it yields CASSPSPHRNTEAFF.